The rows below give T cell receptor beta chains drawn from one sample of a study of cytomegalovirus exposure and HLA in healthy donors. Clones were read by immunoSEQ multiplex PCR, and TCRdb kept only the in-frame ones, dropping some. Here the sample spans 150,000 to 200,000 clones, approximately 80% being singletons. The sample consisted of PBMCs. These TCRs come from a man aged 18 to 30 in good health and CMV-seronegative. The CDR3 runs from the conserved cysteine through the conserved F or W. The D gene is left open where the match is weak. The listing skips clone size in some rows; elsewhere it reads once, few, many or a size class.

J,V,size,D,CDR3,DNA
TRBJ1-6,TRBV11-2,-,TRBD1,CASSSLDRGRSPLHF,TGTGCCAGCAGCTCCTTGGACAGGGGGCGCTCACCCCTCCACTTT
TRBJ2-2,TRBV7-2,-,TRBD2,CASSKPGLATGELFF,TGTGCCAGCAGCAAACCGGGACTAGCTACCGGGGAGCTGTTTTTT
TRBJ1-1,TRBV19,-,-,CASSIGAQREAFF,TGTGCCAGTAGTATAGGAGCCCAACGGGAAGCTTTCTTT
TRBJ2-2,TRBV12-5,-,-,CASGSTAGPNTGELFF,TGTGCTAGTGGTTCTACGGCAGGGCCCAACACCGGGGAGCTGTTTTTT
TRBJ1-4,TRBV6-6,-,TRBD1,CASNRDSATNEKLFF,TGTGCCAGCAATCGGGACAGTGCAACTAATGAAAAACTGTTTTTT
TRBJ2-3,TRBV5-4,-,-,CASSLGAISPQYF,TGTGCCAGCAGCTTGGGGGCTATCAGTCCGCAGTATTTT
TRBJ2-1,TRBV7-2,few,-,CASSMDSEMVYNEQFF,TGTGCCAGCAGTATGGACAGCGAAATGGTTTACAATGAGCAGTTCTTC
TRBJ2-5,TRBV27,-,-,CASSLSGGETQYF,TGTGCCAGCAGTTTATCGGGCGGGGAGACCCAGTACTTC
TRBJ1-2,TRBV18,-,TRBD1,CASSSTGDRGPGYTF,TGTGCCAGCTCATCTACGGGGGACAGGGGGCCTGGCTACACCTTC
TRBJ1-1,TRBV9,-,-,CASSVAPGMNTEAFF,TGTGCCAGCAGCGTAGCCCCAGGCATGAACACTGAAGCTTTCTTT
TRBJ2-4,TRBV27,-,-,CASSSTVLGDIQYF,TGTGCCAGCAGTTCAACGGTCCTCGGAGACATTCAGTACTTC
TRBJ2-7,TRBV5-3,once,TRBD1,CARSLGQGAYEQYF,TGTGCCAGAAGCTTGGGTCAGGGGGCCTACGAGCAGTACTTC
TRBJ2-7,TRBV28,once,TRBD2,CASSSRGGAKDEQYF,TGTGCCAGCAGTTCCCGGGGGGGGGCGAAAGACGAGCAGTACTTC
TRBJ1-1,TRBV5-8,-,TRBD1,CASSATGGPGNTEAFF,TGTGCCAGCAGCGCCACAGGGGGCCCGGGGAACACTGAAGCTTTCTTT
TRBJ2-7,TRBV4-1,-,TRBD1,CASKQGTLEYEQYF,TGCGCCAGCAAACAGGGGACCCTCGAGTACGAGCAGTACTTC
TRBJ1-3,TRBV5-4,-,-,CASSLVGTGNTIYF,TGTGCCAGCAGCTTGGTCGGGACTGGAAACACCATATATTTT
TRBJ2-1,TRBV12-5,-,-,CASGLVLGRTAGPLGEQFF,TGTGCTAGTGGTTTGGTACTTGGACGGACGGCGGGACCCTTGGGTGAGCAGTTCTTC
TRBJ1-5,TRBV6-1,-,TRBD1,CASSEAGQVSNQPQHF,TGTGCCAGCAGTGAAGCGGGACAGGTTAGCAATCAGCCCCAGCATTTT
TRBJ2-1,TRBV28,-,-,CASSLQLRNNEQFF,TGTGCCAGCAGTTTGCAACTCCGAAACAATGAGCAGTTCTTC
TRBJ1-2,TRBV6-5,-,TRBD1,CASSRPGTGVVGYTF,TGTGCCAGCAGTAGACCCGGGACAGGCGTCGTCGGCTACACCTTC